This TCR beta chain appears in the sequencing data of a study of control samples from healthy donors and cancer patients. The germline V gene has CDR1 LNHNV and CDR2 YYDKDF (reference sequence). This CDR3 spans 14 amino acids. V lost 0 bases, J lost 1 base, and 7 bases lay in between. The method was immunoSEQ multiplex PCR; TCRdb's version includes in-frame clones alone and lacks a portion of them. The sample includes tens of thousands of clones, 88% of them seen just once. This chain links TRBV15 with TRBJ2-7; D remains unclear. This sequence originates from a woman aged 65 to 85 in good health. Material for sequencing was blood. The CDR3 region has the DNA TGTGCCACCAGCAGAGATCTTAATTCCTACGAGCAGTACTTC. Amino acid sequence: CATSRDLNSYEQYF. Full variable domain (outside the CDR3, taken from reference TRBV15 and TRBJ2-7): DAMVIQNPRYQVTQFGKPVTLSCSQTLNHNVMYWYQQKSSQAPKLLFHYYDKDFNNEADTPDNFQSRRPNTSFCFLDIRSPGLGDTAMYLCATSRDLNSYEQYFGPGTRLTVT.